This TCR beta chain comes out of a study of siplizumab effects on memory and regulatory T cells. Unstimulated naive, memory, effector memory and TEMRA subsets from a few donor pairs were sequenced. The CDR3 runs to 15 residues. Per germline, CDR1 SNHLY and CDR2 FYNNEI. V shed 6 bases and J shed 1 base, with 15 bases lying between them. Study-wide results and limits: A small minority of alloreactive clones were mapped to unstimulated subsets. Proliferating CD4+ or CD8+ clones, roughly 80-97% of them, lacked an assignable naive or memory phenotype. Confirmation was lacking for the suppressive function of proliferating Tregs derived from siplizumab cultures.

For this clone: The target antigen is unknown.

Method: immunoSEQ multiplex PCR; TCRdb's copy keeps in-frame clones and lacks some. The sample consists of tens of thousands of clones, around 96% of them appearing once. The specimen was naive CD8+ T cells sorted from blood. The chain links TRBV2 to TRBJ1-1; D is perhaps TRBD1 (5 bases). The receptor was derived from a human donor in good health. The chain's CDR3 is CASSTGTEPNTEAFF. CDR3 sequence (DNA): TGTGCCAGCAGCACCGGGACCGAGCCGAACACTGAAGCTTTCTTT.